The present entry profiles one T cell receptor beta chain with its context. The repertoire was sequenced with immunoSEQ multiplex PCR; TCRdb's copy has only in-frame clones and lacks some. The sample carries about 220,000 clones, about 83% recorded once. The CDR3 has 14 residues. CDR1 ENHRY and CDR2 SYGVKD come from the germline V gene. Trimming stripped 4 bases from V and 1 base from J, with 10 bases between. The data belong to a study of blood T cell repertoires in COVID-19. Whole-study context: PBMCs, B-cell-depleted T cells, or T cells were the source of the cDNA or gDNA that made up the material.

The sample was peripheral blood. The TCR was taken from a woman in her 40s with active or convalescent COVID-19. The rearrangement uses TRBV10-3 and TRBJ1-2; D call uncertain. CDR3 loop: CAISGEGNNYGYTF. The CDR3 DNA reads as TGTGCCATCAGTGGGGAGGGCAATAACTATGGCTACACCTTC.